This TCR beta chain came from a study of read filtering for tumor transcriptome and immune sequencing. Study-level information: Patients were 16 to 20 male and 11 to 15 female, mean age 65.9 years, range about 45 to 85.

This clonotype has a count of ten or more. V lost 3 bases and J 1 base, leaving 13 bases between the germline ends. The CDR3 runs 17 residues. From germline, CDR1 is KGHSH and CDR2 LQKENI. This library used around 0.4 ug RNA and molecular barcoded adaptors spanning alpha/delta and beta/gamma chains. TCRdb re-called the reads through MiXCR, storing one row per CDR3 protein. This sample has 75,000 to 95,000 distinct CDR3 sequences; approximately 21% occur once, and the top ten carry 11%. Sequences were obtained from a population of CD138-negative cells sorted from bone marrow. The rearrangement uses TRBV18 and TRBJ2-6, with D perhaps matching TRBD1 or TRBD2 (5 bases each). The source of this sequence is a donor at least 40 years old with multiple myeloma. CDR3 coding DNA: TGTGCCAGCTCACCCCAGGGAGTGGGTTCTGGGGCCAACGTCCTGACTTTC. Its protein is CASSPQGVGSGANVLTF.